The 11 T cell receptor beta chains below come from one sample, sequenced in a study of blood T cell repertoires in COVID-19. Method: immunoSEQ multiplex PCR; TCRdb's copy keeps in-frame clones and lacks some. The sample yields roughly 150,000 clones, roughly 75% seen once. Sequencing was carried out using PBMCs or T cells enriched from blood (not recorded which). Receptor source: a woman aged 45-59 years who had recovered from COVID-19.

This rearrangement joins TRBV5-8 to TRBJ1-1; D uncertain. Per germline, CDR1 SGHTS and CDR2 YDEGEE. The CDR3 is made up of 14 amino acids. Trimming removed 0 bases at V and 1 base at J, with 7 bases between. The CDR3 DNA is TGTGCCAGCAGCTTGGAGTCAGAGAACACTGAAGCTTTCTTT. Its translation: CASSLESENTEAFF.

The chain combines TRBV5-5 with TRBJ2-2; 14 positions match TRBD2. CDR3 length: 17 amino acids. The J segment lost 3 bases and the V segment lost 4 bases, leaving 5 bases of the junction unmatched. Germline V lookup: CDR1 SGHKS, CDR2 YYEKEE (reference sequence). The CDR3 region is CASSLTSGGAYTGELFF. The DNA of the CDR3 is TGTGCCAGCAGCCTGACTAGCGGGGGGGCTTACACCGGGGAGCTGTTTTTT. The full variable domain, with the rest looked up from reference TRBV5-5 and TRBJ2-2, is DAGVTQSPTHLIKTRGQQVTLRCSPISGHKSVSWYQQVLGQGPQFIFQYYEKEERGRGNFPDRFSARQFPNYSSELNVNALLLGDSALYLCASSLTSGGAYTGELFFGEGSRLTVL.

A few counts support this clone. This chain uses TRBV5-1 with TRBJ1-2, with 11 bases lining up with TRBD1. Germline lookup yields CDR1 SGHRS and CDR2 YFSETQ. The CDR3 runs to 15 residues. V was clipped by 0 bases and J by 8 bases; unmatched bases: 6. CDR3 sequence (DNA): TGCGCCAGCAGCTTGGACGGACAGGGGGCGCGAGGCTACACCTTC. Translated: CASSLDGQGARGYTF.

This clone was seen a single time. This chain joins TRBV6-5 and TRBJ2-2, with D unresolved. Germline loops: CDR1 MNHEY, CDR2 SVGAGI. CDR3 size: 14 residues. With 6 bases removed from V and 4 bases from J, the gap between germline ends came to 12 bases. The CDR3 loop is CASRLTAATGELFF. Written as DNA, the CDR3 is TGTGCCAGCAGACTGACTGCTGCCACCGGGGAGCTGTTTTTT.

V usage is TRBV29-1 and J usage is TRBJ2-3; TRBD1 matches at 9 bases. V trimming: 7 bases; J trimming: 2 bases; junction bases outside the gene matches: 4. The CDR3 consists of 13 residues. The germline V gene encodes CDR1 SQVTM and CDR2 ANQGSEA. CDR3 in DNA: TGCAGCGCCGGACAGGGGTCCACAGATACGCAGTATTTT. It yields the protein CSAGQGSTDTQYF.

CDR3 nucleotide sequence: TGTGCCAGCAGCGCTGACAGGGCGGGCATGGGGGAGCTGTTTTTT. Protein sequence: CASSADRAGMGELFF. The chain combines TRBV9 with TRBJ2-2; TRBD1 matches 7 bases. This CDR3 region has 15 residues. Germline-derived CDR1 and CDR2 are SGDLS and YYNGEE. V lost 3 bases and J lost 8; bases outside the gene matches: 10.

The rearrangement links TRBV6-4 to TRBJ1-1; TRBD1 matches at 7 bases. Germline V gene sequence: CDR1 MRHNA, CDR2 SNTAGT. Trimming cost V 0 bases and J 1 base; bases outside gene matches: 5. This CDR3 is built from 16 residues. The DNA of the CDR3 is TGTGCCAGCAGTGACTCGAGTCGGACAGGGAACACTGAAGCTTTCTTT. Translation: CASSDSSRTGNTEAFF.

CDR3 region: CASSQETANEAFF. The CDR3 DNA reads TGTGCCAGCAGCCAAGAGACTGCGAATGAAGCTTTCTTT. The rearrangement links TRBV4-2 to TRBJ1-1; D gene ambiguous. V gave up 0 bases and J gave up 7 bases, with 9 bases separating them. This CDR3 has 13 amino acids. CDR1 is LGHNA and CDR2 is YNFKEQ in the germline V gene.

V is TRBV6-5 and J is TRBJ2-7, with D perhaps TRBD1 (6 bases). The ends were cut back, 6 bases at V and 0 bases at J, with 15 bases in the middle. Germline values: CDR1 MNHEY, CDR2 SVGAGI. CDR3 length equals 15 residues. DNA of the CDR3: TGTGCCAGCAGCCAGGGACACGGAAGCTCCTACGAGCAGTACTTC. Translating it yields CASSQGHGSSYEQYF.

V and J are TRBV2 and TRBJ1-4, with 11 bases aligning to TRBD1. J gave up 6 bases and V 7 bases, and 4 bases lay outside the gene matches. Germline-derived CDR1 and CDR2 are SNHLY and FYNNEI. The CDR3 is 14 residues long. DNA of the CDR3: TGTGCCAGCACCCCGGGACAGGGGGATGAAAAACTGTTTTTT. It is translated as CASTPGQGDEKLFF.

This chain uses TRBV10-3 with TRBJ2-7; 10 bases align to TRBD1. Germline loops: CDR1 ENHRY, CDR2 SYGVKD. The CDR3 covers 16 residues. Trimming cost V 4 bases and J 2 bases; bases outside gene matches: 8. The CDR3 DNA follows: TGTGCCATCAGTGGCACCGGGACAGGGGCCCCCTACGAGCAGTACTTC. Protein: CAISGTGTGAPYEQYF.